The present entry profiles one TCR beta chain with its context. Assay: immunoSEQ multiplex PCR; the TCRdb copy retains only in-frame clones and omits some. The table shows 150,000 to 200,000 clones, with about 80% occurring only once. This sample is part of a study of blood T cell repertoires in COVID-19. The V gene end was trimmed by 2 bases and the J gene end by 6 bases; junction bases not matched to a gene: 6. CDR3 length: 15 amino acids. CDR1 is KGHSH and CDR2 is LQKENI in the germline V gene. The source is a human donor in a cohort sampled during active COVID-19. Input material: peripheral blood. The chain is built from TRBV18 and TRBJ2-1; the match to TRBD1 covers 8 bases. CDR3 protein: CASSPSSDRANEQFF. The CDR3 DNA sequence: TGTGCCAGCTCACCATCCTCGGACAGGGCCAATGAGCAGTTCTTC.